One and the same sample provided the 8 T cell receptor beta chains below, sequenced in a study of T cells in localized non-small cell lung cancer. This table comes from immunoSEQ multiplex PCR, and its TCRdb copy is limited to in-frame clones, with some not included. The sample holds 30,000 to 35,000 clones, about nine tenths seen once. Sample: peripheral blood, taken before any cancer treatment. The receptors were sampled from a woman aged 40-69 years with stage I lung adenocarcinoma.

Written as DNA, the CDR3 is TGTGCCATCAGTGAGTATTCCCGCGGAGGCGATACGCAGTATTTT. Protein: CAISEYSRGGDTQYF. V and J are TRBV10-3 and TRBJ2-3, with TRBD2 as a possible D gene (5 bases). Germline CDR1 and CDR2: ENHRY and SYGVKD. This CDR3 has 15 residues. Deletions cut 1 base from V and 6 bases from J, with 14 bases between.

The chain recombines TRBV19 with TRBJ2-2; D remains ambiguous. The V gene's germline CDR1 is LNHDA and CDR2 SQIVND (reference sequence). The CDR3 extends over 12 amino acids. Trimming took 1 base from V and 7 from J, leaving 4 bases between them. The CDR3 loop is CASSIGSGELFF. The DNA of the CDR3 is TGTGCCAGTAGTATAGGGAGCGGGGAGCTGTTTTTT.

The chain carries TRBV6-5 and TRBJ2-3, with D unresolved. The CDR3 extends over 15 amino acids. The V gene lost 2 bases and the J gene lost 0 bases, with 9 bases spanning the gap. CDR1 and CDR2 (germline): MNHEY, SVGAGI. DNA for the CDR3: TGTGCCAGCAGTTACCGGTTGACTAGCACAGATACGCAGTATTTT. Translating gives CASSYRLTSTDTQYF.

The CDR3 coding sequence is TGTGCCAGCAGCTTAAGCCCTCCCGGGTCCGGGGAGACCCAGTACTTC. This gives the protein CASSLSPPGSGETQYF. The rearrangement uses TRBV7-3 and TRBJ2-5; D is unclear. V was cut by 1 base and J by 5 bases, with 17 bases left in between. CDR1 is SGHTA, CDR2 FQGTGA, per germline. This CDR3 has 16 residues. Full variable domain (remainder filled in from reference TRBV7-3 and TRBJ2-5): GAGVSQTPSNKVTEKGKYVELRCDPISGHTALYWYRQSLGQGPEFLIYFQGTGAADDSGLPNDRFFAVRPEGSVSTLKIQRTERGDSAVYLCASSLSPPGSGETQYFGPGTRLLVL.

The chain recombines TRBV29-1 with TRBJ2-7; no clear D. The CDR3 contains 15 residues. From germline, CDR1 is SQVTM and CDR2 ANQGSEA. V was clipped by 0 bases and J by 0 bases, with 12 bases between them. CDR3 sequence reads: CSVEDAAEYSYEQYF. The CDR3 DNA is TGCAGCGTTGAAGACGCAGCCGAATACTCCTACGAGCAGTACTTC.

The J gene is TRBJ1-2, the V gene TRBV28, with TRBD1 matching 9 bases. After removal of 1 base from V and 8 bases from J, the junction contained 8 bases not matched to a gene. Germline-derived CDR1 and CDR2 are MDHEN and SYDVKM. This CDR3 spans 15 amino acids. CDR3 sequence reads: CASSLYYRGQNGYTF. The CDR3 DNA reads TGTGCCAGCAGTTTATACTACAGGGGGCAAAACGGCTACACCTTC.

The rearrangement uses TRBV7-2 and TRBJ2-7; D is undetermined. CDR1 is SGHTA and CDR2 is FQGNSA in the germline V gene. The CDR3 is 15 amino acids. V was trimmed by 1 base and J by 1 base, leaving 11 bases between them. DNA of the CDR3: TGTGCCAGCAGCTTAGAGGTCGCGTATTCCTACGAGCAGTACTTC. Protein product: CASSLEVAYSYEQYF.

This clone was detected once. V gene TRBV19 combines with J gene TRBJ1-5, with D perhaps TRBD1 (5 bases). Germline V lookup: CDR1 LNHDA, CDR2 SQIVND (reference sequence). The length of the CDR3 is 16 residues. V lost 3 bases, J lost 2 bases, and 14 bases lay in between. The CDR3 region has the DNA TGTGCCAGTAGTATTGCGACAGCCTACGGCAATCAGCCCCAGCATTTT. This sequence encodes CASSIATAYGNQPQHF. The complete variable domain, with remaining parts taken from reference TRBV19 and TRBJ1-5, reads DGGITQSPKYLFRKEGQNVTLSCEQNLNHDAMYWYRQDPGQGLRLIYYSQIVNDFQKGDIAEGYSVSREKKESFPLTVTSAQKNPTAFYLCASSIATAYGNQPQHFGDGTRLSIL.